The T cell receptor (beta chain) described here comes from a study of T cells in localized non-small cell lung cancer. Findings and limits, study-wide: For the top 100 tumor clones, a median approximately 59 also appeared in adjacent lung. The highest T cell clonality was in uninvolved adjacent lung, above tumor.

Method: immunoSEQ multiplex PCR; TCRdb's copy keeps in-frame clones and lacks some. The table records 45,000 to 55,000 clones, around 86% of them present only once. A word on this clone: Its specificity is unknown.

The clonotype originates from a male donor at least 60 years old with stage III squamous cell lung carcinoma. Sequences were derived from peripheral blood, sampled before any cancer treatment.

CDR3 sequence reads: CSVEGSFRGLVGYEQYF. Written as DNA, the CDR3 is TGCAGCGTTGAAGGATCTTTCCGCGGCCTTGTGGGCTACGAGCAGTACTTC. The rearrangement joins TRBV29-1 to TRBJ2-7, with unresolved D. The length of the CDR3 is 17 residues. Germline V gives CDR1 SQVTM, CDR2 ANQGSEA. V was trimmed by 1 base and J by 3 bases, leaving 22 bases between them.